These T cell receptor beta chains were read from a single sample in a study of T cells in Graves' hyperthyroidism and ophthalmopathy. Each CDR3 protein is one row after TCRdb ran MiXCR on the multiplex PCR reads. The sample holds about 640,000 distinct CDR3 sequences, around 21% seen once. Sequencing used blood. All receptors derive from a man younger than 40 with Graves' ophthalmopathy. Each CDR3 is given with its conserved first and last residue. Each record gives: J gene, D gene, CDR3 length, V gene, clone size, CDR3 DNA, CDR3 protein. The D gene is left open where the match is weak. The size of a clone is reported for some rows only, either as once, few or many, or as a class for expanded clones.

>TRBJ2-7|TRBD1|15|TRBV5-1|few
TGCGCCAGCAGACGGCCGGGACAGGCAACCTACGAGCAGTACTTC
CASRRPGQATYEQYF
>TRBJ2-6|TRBD1|16|TRBV28|-
TGTGCCAGCGAGGACAGGGCAAAACGTGGGGCCAACGTCCTGACTTTC
CASEDRAKRGANVLTF
>TRBJ2-5|-|14|TRBV7-9|few
TGTGCCAGCAGCTCCCCGGTGGGGTCAGAGACCCAGTACTTC
CASSSPVGSETQYF
>TRBJ2-3|-|9|TRBV7-8|-
TGTGCCAGTGGAGATACGCAGTATTTT
CASGDTQYF
>TRBJ2-2|-|15|TRBV10-3|few
TGTGCCATCAGTGACATGGGACGGGACACCGGGGAGCTGTTTTTT
CAISDMGRDTGELFF
>TRBJ2-7|-|12|TRBV3-1|many
TGTGCCAGCAGCCAGGAAGGTTACGAGCAGTACTTC
CASSQEGYEQYF
>TRBJ1-4|TRBD1|17|TRBV29-1|-
TGCAGCGTTGCAGCTGGACAGGGGACAACAGCTAATGAAAAACTGTTTTTT
CSVAAGQGTTANEKLFF
>TRBJ1-4|TRBD1|15|TRBV6-1|few
TGTGCCAGCAGCCCAGGACAGGGGGTTTTTGAAAAACTGTTTTTT
CASSPGQGVFEKLFF
>TRBJ1-6|-|14|TRBV7-2|-
TGTGCCAGCAGCTTAGTGGGAAAAAAGTCACCCCTCCACTTT
CASSLVGKKSPLHF
>TRBJ2-7|-|13|TRBV2|many
TGTGCCAGCAGTGGCCAATACGGAGGCGAGCAGTACTTC
CASSGQYGGEQYF
>TRBJ1-2|-|13|TRBV2|-
TGTGCCAGCAGCAGAACCCAGAACTATGGCTACACCTTC
CASSRTQNYGYTF
>TRBJ2-3|TRBD2|13|TRBV29-1|few
TGCAGCGTTTTAGCGGGAGTCCCAGATACGCAGTATTTT
CSVLAGVPDTQYF
>TRBJ1-5|-|15|TRBV7-9|-
TGTGCCGGCAGCTTAGAGGTACAGATCAATCAGCCCCAGCATTTT
CAGSLEVQINQPQHF
>TRBJ2-1|TRBD2|18|TRBV7-2|-
TGTGCCAGCAGCTTCTGGACTAGCGGGAGGGCCGGCCCCAATGAGCAGTTCTTC
CASSFWTSGRAGPNEQFF
>TRBJ2-1|-|13|TRBV11-2|-
TGTGCCAGCAGCCACACTAGTTTCAATGAGCAGTTCTTC
CASSHTSFNEQFF
>TRBJ2-2|-|13|TRBV20-1|few
TGCAGTGCCAAAAGTATGGGCACCGGGGAGCTGTTTTTT
CSAKSMGTGELFF
>TRBJ2-3|-|15|TRBV28|many
TGTGCCAGCAGACACGAAAGGGCTTTACAAGATACGCAGTATTTT
CASRHERALQDTQYF
>TRBJ1-3|-|13|TRBV10-3|few
TGTGCCATCATTACAGGGTCTGGAAACACCATATATTTT
CAIITGSGNTIYF
>TRBJ2-5|TRBD1|18|TRBV7-9|few
TGTGCCAGCAGCTTAGATCGGGGCGGGGACAGGGGCCTAGAGACCCAGTACTTC
CASSLDRGGDRGLETQYF
>TRBJ2-5|TRBD1|13|TRBV29-1|few
TGCAGCGTTGAGGGACAGGGATTAGAGACCCAGTACTTC
CSVEGQGLETQYF
>TRBJ2-7|-|13|TRBV11-2|many
TGTGCCAGCAGCTTAACCAGTCACTACGAGCAGTACTTC
CASSLTSHYEQYF
>TRBJ1-6|TRBD1|14|TRBV28|few
TGTGCCAGCAGTTTTTCAGGGGGTGATTCACCCCTCCACTTT
CASSFSGGDSPLHF
>TRBJ2-7|-|15|TRBV3-1|many
TGTGCCAGCAGCCAAGGTCGGGAGAGGGCCTACGAGCAGTACTTC
CASSQGRERAYEQYF
>TRBJ2-3|TRBD1|16|TRBV2|few
TGTGCCTTCACCCGGACCTTTACAGGGGTAGCAGATACGCAGTATTTT
CAFTRTFTGVADTQYF
>TRBJ1-3|TRBD1|18|TRBV2|-
TGTGCCAGCAACCCGGGACAGGGATTTCGCCCTGAAGGAAACACCATATATTTT
CASNPGQGFRPEGNTIYF
>TRBJ1-2|TRBD1|14|TRBV28|-
TGTGCCAGCAGTCCACAGGGGACCGTCTATGGCTACACCTTC
CASSPQGTVYGYTF
>TRBJ2-7|-|11|TRBV20-1|few
TGCGGTGCTCCGTGGAGCGGCGAGCAGTACTTC
CGAPWSGEQYF
>TRBJ2-1|TRBD2|16|TRBV6-1|-
TGCGCCAGCAGTGAGTTGGCGGGAGTCTCCTACAATGAGCAGTTCTTC
CASSELAGVSYNEQFF
>TRBJ1-5|-|12|TRBV7-8|few
TGTGCCAGCAGCCAAACAGGTCAGCCCCAGCATTTT
CASSQTGQPQHF
>TRBJ1-6|-|14|TRBV12-3/TRBV12-4|few
TGTGCCAGCAGTTTGCGGGGTCTGAATTCACCCCTCCACTTT
CASSLRGLNSPLHF
>TRBJ2-7|-|14|TRBV28|-
TGTGCCAGCAGTTTCGAGGGATGGCCTTTCGAGCAGTACTTC
CASSFEGWPFEQYF
>TRBJ1-5|-|15|TRBV7-8|-
TGTGCCAGCAGCTCCCAGAGTGGGGGAAATCAGCCCCAGCATTTT
CASSSQSGGNQPQHF
>TRBJ2-1|-|12|TRBV12-5|-
TGTGCTAGTGGAAAAGGGGGCAATGAGCAGTTCTTC
CASGKGGNEQFF
>TRBJ2-3|TRBD2|17|TRBV7-9|-
TGTGCCAGCAGCCAAGAAAGTCTGGGAGGGATAGGAGATACGCAGTATTTT
CASSQESLGGIGDTQYF
>TRBJ2-1|-|15|TRBV28|few
TGTGCCACCCACCCGGGGGTAGGCGATTATACTGAGCAGTTCTTC
CATHPGVGDYTEQFF
>TRBJ2-7|TRBD1|14|TRBV7-9|many
TGTGCCAGCAGCTCCCAAGACGACAGGGACGAGCAGTACTTC
CASSSQDDRDEQYF
>TRBJ2-7|TRBD2|15|TRBV30|-
TGTGCCTGGAGTCCTAGCGGGAGGAACACCTACGAGCAGTACTTC
CAWSPSGRNTYEQYF